This is a list of T cell receptor beta chains from one sample in a study of T-cell reconstitution after alpha-beta-depleted transplantation in children. TCRdb passed the PCR reads through MiXCR, listing each CDR3 protein once. The sample has fewer than 750,000 distinct CDR3 sequences, 25% to 30% seen once. The starting material was PBMCs, obtained before TCRalphabeta/CD19-depleted stem cell transplant. The receptors come from a boy in the first two years of life with Wiskott-Aldrich syndrome, due to receive a stem cell transplant. Each CDR3 is given with its conserved first and last residue. The D gene is left open where the match is weak. The size entry is marked missing in some rows and otherwise reads once, few, many or a size class.

clone size,D gene,J gene,V gene,CDR3 DNA,CDR3 protein
.,.,TRBJ2-4,TRBV3-1,TGTGCCAGCAGCCAAGATTACATTCAGTACTTC,CASSQDYIQYF
few,.,TRBJ2-3,TRBV29-1,TGCAGCGTTGGTTACCGGGATACGCAGTATTTT,CSVGYRDTQYF
.,.,TRBJ2-1,TRBV18,TGTGCCAGCTCAGACGCTAATGAGCAGTTCTTC,CASSDANEQFF
.,.,TRBJ1-2,TRBV10-2,TGCGCCAGCTGGGCGGAGAACTATGGCTACACCTTC,CASWAENYGYTF
.,.,TRBJ2-2,TRBV5-1,TGCGCCAGCAACAGGGTGGGCACCGGGGAGCTGTTTTTT,CASNRVGTGELFF
.,.,TRBJ2-1,TRBV7-3,TGTGCCAGCAGCCCAGATGGGACTTACAATGAGCAGTTCTTC,CASSPDGTYNEQFF
.,TRBD1,TRBJ1-5,TRBV5-1,TGCGCCAGCAGCTTGGGGGGACAGCTAAATCAGCCCCAGCATTTT,CASSLGGQLNQPQHF
.,TRBD2,TRBJ2-5,TRBV9,TGTGCCAGCAGCGTAGGTAGTCTAGCGGAAGAGACCCAGTACTTC,CASSVGSLAEETQYF
few,.,TRBJ2-1,TRBV7-3,TGTGCCAGCAGCTTTGCTAGGGAAAATGAGCAGTTCTTC,CASSFARENEQFF
few,TRBD2,TRBJ2-3,TRBV15,TGTGCCACCAGCAGAGAGGGTAGCGGGAGTGCAGATACGCAGTATTTT,CATSREGSGSADTQYF
few,.,TRBJ1-1,TRBV7-2,TGTGCCAGCAGCTTAGAGGGACGGCCCACTGAAGCTTTCTTT,CASSLEGRPTEAFF
.,.,TRBJ1-1,TRBV5-1,TGCGCCAGCAGCTTAAGGGACCCGATGAACACTGAAGCTTTCTTT,CASSLRDPMNTEAFF
.,.,TRBJ2-2,TRBV20-1,TGCAGTGCTCCGATCGCAACCGGGGAGCTGTTTTTT,CSAPIATGELFF
few,.,TRBJ1-4,TRBV28,TGTGCCAGCAGTAGGGCAGCGACTGAAAAACTGTTTTTT,CASSRAATEKLFF
.,.,TRBJ2-1,TRBV5-5,TGTGCCAGCAGCCTTGGGACTGCGAGCTCCTACAATGAGCAGTTCTTC,CASSLGTASSYNEQFF
.,TRBD2,TRBJ2-5,TRBV6-5,TGTGCCAGCAGTTACTCGTCTAGCGGGACCCAAGAGACCCAGTACTTC,CASSYSSSGTQETQYF
many,TRBD2,TRBJ2-1,TRBV24-1,TGTGCCACCAGTGATTCCCGGTGGGGAGGGGACAATGAGCAGTTCTTC,CATSDSRWGGDNEQFF
few,.,TRBJ1-4,TRBV5-1,TGCGCCAGCAGCCTAGTCTCCTCTAATGAAAAACTGTTTTTT,CASSLVSSNEKLFF
.,TRBD2,TRBJ2-1,TRBV4-2,TGTGCCAGCAGCCAGGCCGGACTAGCGGGTATCATTTACGGTGAGCAGTTCTTC,CASSQAGLAGIIYGEQFF
.,TRBD2,TRBJ2-1,TRBV4-2,TGTGCCAGCAGCCAAGATGGCGCGGGAGGTCCGTTTAACAATGAGCAGTTCTTC,CASSQDGAGGPFNNEQFF
few,TRBD1,TRBJ2-3,TRBV12-3/TRBV12-4,TGTGCCAGCAGTCCCCGGGACAGAAGTTGGGGCACAGATACGCAGTATTTT,CASSPRDRSWGTDTQYF
.,.,TRBJ1-2,TRBV5-1,TGCGCCAGCAGCTCCGGGACAAGTGACTATGGCTACACCTTC,CASSSGTSDYGYTF
.,.,TRBJ2-3,TRBV20-1,TGCAGTGCTCAGCCGGACCGCATTCCGCAGTATTTT,CSAQPDRIPQYF
few,TRBD2,TRBJ2-3,TRBV28,TGTGCCAGCAGCCCTTTTAGCGGGAGGAACACAGATACGCAGTATTTT,CASSPFSGRNTDTQYF
.,.,TRBJ2-7,TRBV20-1,TGCAGTGCTAGCGTAGGAGGGCTAGGAGAGCAGTACTTC,CSASVGGLGEQYF
few,.,TRBJ2-3,TRBV24-1,TGTGCCACCAGTGATCCCACGGGCGAGGATACGCAGTATTTT,CATSDPTGEDTQYF
few,.,TRBJ1-5,TRBV4-2,TGTGCCAGCAGCCAAGAATATCAGCCCCAGCATTTT,CASSQEYQPQHF
.,.,TRBJ2-7,TRBV2,TGTGCCAGCAGTGAACGCCTGACCTACGAGCAGTACTTC,CASSERLTYEQYF
.,TRBD1,TRBJ2-6,TRBV3-1,TGTGCCAGCAGCCTAGACCGGGACAGGGACCCCTCTGGGGCCAACGTCCTGACTTTC,CASSLDRDRDPSGANVLTF
.,.,TRBJ2-3,TRBV20-1,TGCAGTCCCCGACTCGGATCTAGCACAGATACGCAGTATTTT,CSPRLGSSTDTQYF
few,TRBD2,TRBJ2-1,TRBV7-2,TGTGCCAGCACCACCCGGACTAGCGGGAGCAATGAGCAGTTCTTC,CASTTRTSGSNEQFF
.,.,TRBJ1-4,TRBV28,TGTGCCAGCAGTTTCAGTCTTGACAGTGCAACTAATGAAAAACTGTTTTTT,CASSFSLDSATNEKLFF
few,.,TRBJ2-1,TRBV5-1,TGCGCCAGCAGCCGTTCCCCTAGCTCCTACAATGAGCAGTTCTTC,CASSRSPSSYNEQFF
.,.,TRBJ1-1,TRBV20-1,TGCAGTGCTAGAGATTCGTTGGGGGCTGAAGCTTTCTTT,CSARDSLGAEAFF
few,.,TRBJ2-1,TRBV12-3/TRBV12-4,TGTGCCAGCAGTTTTCTTGGGGGAGAGCAGTTCTTC,CASSFLGGEQFF
.,TRBD1,TRBJ2-5,TRBV20-1,TGCAGTGCTCAACAGGGGGCGGAGACCCAGTACTTC,CSAQQGAETQYF
few,TRBD1,TRBJ2-7,TRBV15,TGTGCCACCAGCGACCGGGACAGGGGCTACGAGCAGTACTTC,CATSDRDRGYEQYF
.,.,TRBJ2-5,TRBV5-1,TGCGCCAGCAGCCCGGGAGCTGGGGGAGAGACCCAGTACTTC,CASSPGAGGETQYF
.,.,TRBJ1-1,TRBV11-2,TGTGCCAGCAGCCCCGCCGGTGTTGAAGCTTTCTTT,CASSPAGVEAFF
.,.,TRBJ1-1,TRBV5-6,TGTGCCAGCAGCCCAACTTTAAAGTGGGACACTGAAGCTTTCTTT,CASSPTLKWDTEAFF
few,TRBD2,TRBJ2-1,TRBV19,TGTGCCAGTAGAATAGGCGGGAGCGGCAATGAGCAGTTCTTC,CASRIGGSGNEQFF
.,.,TRBJ1-1,TRBV29-1,TGCAGCGTTGAAGAGGCAGCTGAAGCTTTCTTT,CSVEEAAEAFF